This T cell receptor (beta chain) was captured in a study of blood T cell repertoires in COVID-19. Whole-study context: PBMCs, B-cell-depleted T cells, or T cells were the source of the cDNA or gDNA that made up the material.

Germline CDR1 MNHNY, CDR2 SVGAGI (reference sequence). The CDR3 runs 14 residues. The trim removed 6 bases at V and 3 bases at J, leaving 4 bases unmatched. TCRdb keeps only in-frame clones here, not all; method: immunoSEQ multiplex PCR. The repertoire includes about half a million clones, roughly 88% of them detected once, and more than 3% sits in the top ten. This sequence joins TRBV6-6 and TRBJ1-3; 8 positions agree with TRBD1. The specimen was peripheral blood. The receptor comes from a human donor in a cohort sampled during active COVID-19. CDR3: CASSLTGGGNTIYF. For the CDR3, the DNA is TGTGCCAGCAGCTTAACAGGGGGTGGAAACACCATATATTTT.